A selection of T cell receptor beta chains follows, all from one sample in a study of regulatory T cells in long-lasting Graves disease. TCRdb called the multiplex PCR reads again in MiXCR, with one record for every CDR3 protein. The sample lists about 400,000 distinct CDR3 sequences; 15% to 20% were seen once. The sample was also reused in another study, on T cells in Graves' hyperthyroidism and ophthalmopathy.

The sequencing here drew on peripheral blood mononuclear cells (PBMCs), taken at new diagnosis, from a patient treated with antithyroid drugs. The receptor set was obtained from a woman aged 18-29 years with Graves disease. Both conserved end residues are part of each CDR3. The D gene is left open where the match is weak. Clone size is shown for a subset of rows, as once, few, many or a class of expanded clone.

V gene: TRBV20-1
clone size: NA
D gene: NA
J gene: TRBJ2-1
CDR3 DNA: TGCAGTGCTAGGGCAGGGGGGACCTACAATGAGCAGTTCTTC
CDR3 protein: CSARAGGTYNEQFF

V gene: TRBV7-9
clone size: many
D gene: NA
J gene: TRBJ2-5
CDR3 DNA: TGTGCCAGCAGCCCACCCCGCCGGGGGGAGACCCAGTACTTC
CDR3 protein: CASSPPRRGETQYF

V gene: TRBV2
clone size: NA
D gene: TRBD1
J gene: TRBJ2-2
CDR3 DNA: TGTGCCAGCATATCCGGGACAGGGGTATCCGGGGAGCTGTTTTTT
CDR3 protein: CASISGTGVSGELFF

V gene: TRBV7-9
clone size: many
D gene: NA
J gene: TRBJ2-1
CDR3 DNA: TGTGCCAGCAGCCCTCCTAGCAATGAGCAGTTCTTC
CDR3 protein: CASSPPSNEQFF

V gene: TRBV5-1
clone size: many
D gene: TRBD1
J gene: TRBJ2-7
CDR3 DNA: TGCGCCAGCCAGGGGGTCGGCGAGCAGTACTTC
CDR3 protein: CASQGVGEQYF

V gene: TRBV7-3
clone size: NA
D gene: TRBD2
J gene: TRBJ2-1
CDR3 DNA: TGTGCCAGCAGCTTTGGAGCGGGAGGGCCCGGCAATGAGCAGTTCTTC
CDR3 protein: CASSFGAGGPGNEQFF

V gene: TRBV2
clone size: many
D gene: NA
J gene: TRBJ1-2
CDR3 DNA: TGTGCCAGCAGTGAGCGGGACACCTACCGCTCTAACTATGGCTACACCTTC
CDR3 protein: CASSERDTYRSNYGYTF

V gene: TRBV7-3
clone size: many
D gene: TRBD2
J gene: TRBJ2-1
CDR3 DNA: TGTGCCAGCAGCTCTCCCGGGACTAGCGGGAGCAATGAGCAGTTCTTC
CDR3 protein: CASSSPGTSGSNEQFF

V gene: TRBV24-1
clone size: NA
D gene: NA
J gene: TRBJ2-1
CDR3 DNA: TGTGCCACCACGGATGGGGGAAACAATGAGCAGTTCTTC
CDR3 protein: CATTDGGNNEQFF

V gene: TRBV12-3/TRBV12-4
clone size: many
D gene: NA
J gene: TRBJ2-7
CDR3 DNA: TGTGCCAGCAGAGGATCGGGCACATCCTACGAGCAGTACTTC
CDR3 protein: CASRGSGTSYEQYF

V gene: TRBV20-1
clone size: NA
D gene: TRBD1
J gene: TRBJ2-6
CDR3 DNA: TGCAGTTCGGCAGGGGGCAGGGCGAGCTCTGGGGCCAACGTCCTGACTTTC
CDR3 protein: CSSAGGRASSGANVLTF

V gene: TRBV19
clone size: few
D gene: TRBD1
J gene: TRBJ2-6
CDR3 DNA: TGTGCCAGTAGCGGACAGGGCGAGGCCAACGTCCTGACTTTC
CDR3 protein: CASSGQGEANVLTF

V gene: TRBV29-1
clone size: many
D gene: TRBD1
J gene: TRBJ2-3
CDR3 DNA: TGCAGCGGGCAGGTGTCAGGGGGCAGCTCAGATACGCAGTATTTT
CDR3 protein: CSGQVSGGSSDTQYF

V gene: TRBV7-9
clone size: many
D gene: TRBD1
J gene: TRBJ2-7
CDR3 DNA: TGTGCCAGCAGCAAGCCACGGACAGGCTCCTACGAGCAGTACTTC
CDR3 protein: CASSKPRTGSYEQYF

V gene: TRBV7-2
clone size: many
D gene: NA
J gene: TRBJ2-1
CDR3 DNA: TGTGCCAGCAGGGCCCGTCAAGAGGGGGACTACAATGAGCAGTTCTTC
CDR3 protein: CASRARQEGDYNEQFF

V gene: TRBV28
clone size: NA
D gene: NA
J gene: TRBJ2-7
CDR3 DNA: TGTGCCAGCAGGGGGGGGCAGGGTGAGGCCTACGAGCAGTACTTC
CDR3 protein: CASRGGQGEAYEQYF

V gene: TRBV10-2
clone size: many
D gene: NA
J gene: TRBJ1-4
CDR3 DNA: TGCGCCAGCAGTGAGTCCCCAGGGACCTTTTTGGAAAAACTGTTTTTT
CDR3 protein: CASSESPGTFLEKLFF

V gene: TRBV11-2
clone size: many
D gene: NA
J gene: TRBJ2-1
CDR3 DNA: TGTGCCAGCATCCGCATGACAGGATTTGGGCGCAATGAGCAGTTCTTC
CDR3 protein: CASIRMTGFGRNEQFF

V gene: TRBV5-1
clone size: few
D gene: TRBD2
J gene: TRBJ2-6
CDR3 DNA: TGCGCCAGCAGCTTGGTTCCTAGCGGGAGCTTTGGGGCCAACGTCCTGACTTTC
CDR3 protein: CASSLVPSGSFGANVLTF

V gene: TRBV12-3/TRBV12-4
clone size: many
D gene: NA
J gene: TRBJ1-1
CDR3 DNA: TGTGCCAGCAGTTTAGCGGGAGCGGGCACCAGGGTTTATGAAGCTTTCTTT
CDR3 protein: CASSLAGAGTRVYEAFF

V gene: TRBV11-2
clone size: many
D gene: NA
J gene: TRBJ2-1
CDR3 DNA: TGTGCCAGCAGCTTCGTGGACTCGGACAATGAGCAGTTCTTC
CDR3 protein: CASSFVDSDNEQFF

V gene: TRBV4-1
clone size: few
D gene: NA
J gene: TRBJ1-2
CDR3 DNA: TGCGCCAGCAGCCGCGGGGACCCGGAAGGGGGTTCGTATGGCTACACCTTC
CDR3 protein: CASSRGDPEGGSYGYTF

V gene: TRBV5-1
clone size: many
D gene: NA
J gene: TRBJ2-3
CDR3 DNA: TGCGCCAGCAGCTTGGTAGGCCCAGATACGCAGTATTTT
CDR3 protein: CASSLVGPDTQYF

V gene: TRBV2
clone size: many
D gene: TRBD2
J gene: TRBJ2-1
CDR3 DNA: TGTGCCAGCAGCAGTCTAGGACTAGCGGGAGTCTTGCTCCACAATGAGCAGTTCTTC
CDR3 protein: CASSSLGLAGVLLHNEQFF

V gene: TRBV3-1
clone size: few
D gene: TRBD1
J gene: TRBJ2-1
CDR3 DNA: TGTGCCAGCAGCTGGGGACAGGGTTCCTACAATGAGCAGTTCTTC
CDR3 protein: CASSWGQGSYNEQFF

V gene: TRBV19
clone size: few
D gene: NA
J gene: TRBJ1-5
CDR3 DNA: TGTGCCAGTAGTATTGGACGGCCCAATCAGCCCCAGCATTTT
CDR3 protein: CASSIGRPNQPQHF

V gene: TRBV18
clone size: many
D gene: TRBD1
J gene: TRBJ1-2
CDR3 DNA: TGTGCCAGCTCACCCTCACAGGGGGCACTTGCTGGCTACACCTTC
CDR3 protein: CASSPSQGALAGYTF

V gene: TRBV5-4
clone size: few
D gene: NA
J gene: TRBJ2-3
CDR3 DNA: TGTGCCAGCAGCTTGGCCGGGGGCCTAAGCACAGATACGCAGTATTTT
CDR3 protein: CASSLAGGLSTDTQYF

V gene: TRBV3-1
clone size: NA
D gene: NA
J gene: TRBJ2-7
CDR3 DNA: TGTGCCAGCAGCCCTAGCGAGTACAATGAGCAGTACTTC
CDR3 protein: CASSPSEYNEQYF

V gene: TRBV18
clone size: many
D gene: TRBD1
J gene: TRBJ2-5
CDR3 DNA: TGTGCCAGCTCACCACCGGGAGGACAGGGAGTTCGAGAGACCCAGTACTTC
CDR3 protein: CASSPPGGQGVRETQYF

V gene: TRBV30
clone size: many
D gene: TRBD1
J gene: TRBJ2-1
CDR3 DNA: TGTGCCTGGAGTGAGCCTTCAAGGGGGCTGTGGAATGAGCAGTTCTTC
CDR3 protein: CAWSEPSRGLWNEQFF

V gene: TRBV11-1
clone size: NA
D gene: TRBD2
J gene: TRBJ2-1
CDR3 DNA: TGTGCCAGCAGCTACCCTCGGGGGGGACTGGAGCAGTTCTTC
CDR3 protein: CASSYPRGGLEQFF

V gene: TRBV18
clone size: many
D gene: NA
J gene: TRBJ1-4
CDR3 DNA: TGTGCCAGCTCAGGGACACGGCTTGAAAAACTGTTTTTT
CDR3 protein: CASSGTRLEKLFF

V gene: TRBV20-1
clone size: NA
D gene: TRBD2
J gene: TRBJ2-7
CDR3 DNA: TGCAGTGACTCTCCTAGCGGGTTTTACGAGCAGTACTTC
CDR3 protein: CSDSPSGFYEQYF

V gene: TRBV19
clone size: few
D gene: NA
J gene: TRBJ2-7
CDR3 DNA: TGTGCCAGTAGTCCATTCGGAGACGAGCAGTACTTC
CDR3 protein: CASSPFGDEQYF

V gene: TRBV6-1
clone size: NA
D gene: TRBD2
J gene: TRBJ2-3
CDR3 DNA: TGTGCCAGCGGGGCACTAGCGGGAGCGTTGGGGCGTTGGAATACGCAGTATTTT
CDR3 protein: CASGALAGALGRWNTQYF

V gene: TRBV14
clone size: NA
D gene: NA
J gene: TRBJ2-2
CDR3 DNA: TGTGCCAGCAGCCCCTCAAGAACCGGGGAGCTGTTTTTT
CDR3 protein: CASSPSRTGELFF

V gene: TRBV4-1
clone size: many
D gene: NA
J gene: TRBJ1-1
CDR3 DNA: TGCGCCAGCAGCCCTCCAGCCCTGAACACTGAAGCTTTCTTT
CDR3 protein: CASSPPALNTEAFF

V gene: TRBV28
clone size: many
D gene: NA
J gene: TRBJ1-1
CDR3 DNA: TGTGCCAGCAGCCCGAGAAGGACTGAAGCTTTCTTT
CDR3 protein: CASSPRRTEAFF

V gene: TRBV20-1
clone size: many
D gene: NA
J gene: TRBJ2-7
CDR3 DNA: TGCAGTGCCCGCCGCCAGGACACCACCTACGAGCAGTACTTC
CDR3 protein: CSARRQDTTYEQYF

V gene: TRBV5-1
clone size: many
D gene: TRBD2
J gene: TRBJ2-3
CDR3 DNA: TGCGCCAGCAGCTTCGTCGGACTAGCGGGAGGTAGCACAGATACGCAGTATTTT
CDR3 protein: CASSFVGLAGGSTDTQYF

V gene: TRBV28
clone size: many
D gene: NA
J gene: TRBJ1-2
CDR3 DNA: TGTGCCAGCAGTCCGCCGGGGTATGGCTACACCTTC
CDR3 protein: CASSPPGYGYTF

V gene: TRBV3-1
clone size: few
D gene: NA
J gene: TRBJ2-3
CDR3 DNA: TGTGCCAGCAGGGAGGGCCAGGGACGGGCAGATACGCAGTATTTT
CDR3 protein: CASREGQGRADTQYF

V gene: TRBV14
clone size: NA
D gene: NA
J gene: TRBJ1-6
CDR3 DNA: TGTGCCAGCAGCCAAGCAGGGCTTCCCCTCCACTTT
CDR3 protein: CASSQAGLPLHF

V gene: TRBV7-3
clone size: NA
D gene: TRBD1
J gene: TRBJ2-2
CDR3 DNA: TGTGCCAGCAGCCCCCCCGGACAGGGTATCGGGGAGCTGTTTTTT
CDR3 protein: CASSPPGQGIGELFF

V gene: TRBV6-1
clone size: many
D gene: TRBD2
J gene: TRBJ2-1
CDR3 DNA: TGTGCCAGCAGCCCCGGGACTAGCGGGAACAATGAGCAGTTCTTC
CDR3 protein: CASSPGTSGNNEQFF

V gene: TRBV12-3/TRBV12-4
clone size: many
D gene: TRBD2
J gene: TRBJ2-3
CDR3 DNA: TGTGCCAGCAGTCCCATGGGACTAGCGGGGGAGGATACGCAGTATTTT
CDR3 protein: CASSPMGLAGEDTQYF

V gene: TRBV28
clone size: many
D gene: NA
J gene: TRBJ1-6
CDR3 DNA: TGTGCCAGCAGCCCGGGCCGAGGATCACCCCTCCACTTT
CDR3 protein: CASSPGRGSPLHF

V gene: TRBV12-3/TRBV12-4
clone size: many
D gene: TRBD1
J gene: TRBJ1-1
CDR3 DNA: TGTGCCAGCAATTACGAACAGGGGAGGAACACTGAAGCTTTCTTT
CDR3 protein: CASNYEQGRNTEAFF

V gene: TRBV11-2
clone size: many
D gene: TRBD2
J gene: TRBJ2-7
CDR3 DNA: TGTGCCAGCAGCTTGGGACTAGCAAGATACGAGCAGTACTTC
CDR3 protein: CASSLGLARYEQYF

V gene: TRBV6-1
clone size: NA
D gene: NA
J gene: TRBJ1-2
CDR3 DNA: TGTGCCAGCAGTAGGAGAACTAACTATGGCTACACCTTC
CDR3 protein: CASSRRTNYGYTF

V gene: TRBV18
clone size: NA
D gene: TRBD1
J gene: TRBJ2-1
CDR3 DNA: TGTGCCAGCCGGGACAGGGGGAAAACTGAGCAGTTCTTC
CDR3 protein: CASRDRGKTEQFF

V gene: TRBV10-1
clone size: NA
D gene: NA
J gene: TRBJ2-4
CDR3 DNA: TGCGCCAGCAGTGAGACGACCTTGGGGGGGACAGGCCAAAACATTCAGTACTTC
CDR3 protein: CASSETTLGGTGQNIQYF